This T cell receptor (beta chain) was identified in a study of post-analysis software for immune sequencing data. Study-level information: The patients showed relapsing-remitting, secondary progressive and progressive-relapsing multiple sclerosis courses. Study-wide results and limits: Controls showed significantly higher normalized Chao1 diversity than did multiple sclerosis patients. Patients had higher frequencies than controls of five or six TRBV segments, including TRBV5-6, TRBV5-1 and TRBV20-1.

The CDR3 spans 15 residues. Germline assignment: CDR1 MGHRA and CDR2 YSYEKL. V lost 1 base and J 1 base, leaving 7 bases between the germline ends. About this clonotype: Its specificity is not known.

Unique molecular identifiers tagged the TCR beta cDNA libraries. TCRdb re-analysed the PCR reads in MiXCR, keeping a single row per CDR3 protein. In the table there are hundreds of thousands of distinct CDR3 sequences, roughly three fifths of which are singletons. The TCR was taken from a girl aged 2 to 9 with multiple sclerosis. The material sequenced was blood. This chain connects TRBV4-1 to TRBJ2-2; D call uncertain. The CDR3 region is CASSQADGNTGELFF. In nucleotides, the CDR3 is TGCGCCAGCAGCCAAGCAGACGGGAACACCGGGGAGCTGTTTTTT.